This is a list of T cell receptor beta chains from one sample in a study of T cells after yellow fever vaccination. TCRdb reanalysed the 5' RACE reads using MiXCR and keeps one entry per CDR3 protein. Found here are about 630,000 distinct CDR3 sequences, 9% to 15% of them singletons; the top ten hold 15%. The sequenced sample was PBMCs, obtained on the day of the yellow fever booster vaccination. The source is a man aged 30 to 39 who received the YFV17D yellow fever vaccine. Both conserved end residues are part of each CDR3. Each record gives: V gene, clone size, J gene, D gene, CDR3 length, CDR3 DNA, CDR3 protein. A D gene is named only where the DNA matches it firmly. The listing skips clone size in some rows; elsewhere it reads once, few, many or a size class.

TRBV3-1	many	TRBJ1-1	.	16	TGTGCCAGCAGCCCCTTTTTGGGGCAGGGAGGTTTTGAAGCTTTCTTT	CASSPFLGQGGFEAFF
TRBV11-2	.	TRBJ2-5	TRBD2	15	TGTGCCAGTACGGATTCCGGGACTAGCAAAGAGACCCAGTACTTC	CASTDSGTSKETQYF
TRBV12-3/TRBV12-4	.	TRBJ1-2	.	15	TGTGCCAGCAGTCCGGGGACCCCGGGGCTCTATGGCTACACCTTC	CASSPGTPGLYGYTF
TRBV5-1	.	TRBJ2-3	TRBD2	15	TGCGCCAGCAGCCAGGGACTAGCGGAGACAGATACGCAGTATTTT	CASSQGLAETDTQYF
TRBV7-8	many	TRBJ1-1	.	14	TGTGCCAGCAGCTTATCGGTGGTGGGCACTGAAGCTTTCTTT	CASSLSVVGTEAFF
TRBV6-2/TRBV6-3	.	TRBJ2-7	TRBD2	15	TGTGCCGGCAGTTACTCTCGGCTAGCGGCCTACGAGCAGTACTTC	CAGSYSRLAAYEQYF
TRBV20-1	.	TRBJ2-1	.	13	TGCAGTGCTAGAGATCCCCAGGGGGGTGAGCAGTTCTTC	CSARDPQGGEQFF
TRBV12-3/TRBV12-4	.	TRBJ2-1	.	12	TGTGCCAGCACCTTGTGGGACAATGAGCAGTTCTTC	CASTLWDNEQFF
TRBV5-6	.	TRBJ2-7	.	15	TGTGCCAGCAGCTTTCCGCAGGGACCTCTGGGTGAGCAGTACTTC	CASSFPQGPLGEQYF
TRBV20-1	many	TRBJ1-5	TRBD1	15	TGCAGTGTTAGACACTCGACAGGGAATCATCAGCCCCAGCATTTT	CSVRHSTGNHQPQHF
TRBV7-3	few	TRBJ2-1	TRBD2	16	TGTGCCAGCAGCTCTTCTTTTACTAGCGGGAGAAATGAGCAGTTCTTC	CASSSSFTSGRNEQFF
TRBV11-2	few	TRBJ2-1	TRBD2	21	TGTGCCAGCAGCTTAGTGGTGGGGGCGAGTCGGACTAGCGGCCCATGGGGTGAGCAGTTCTTC	CASSLVVGASRTSGPWGEQFF
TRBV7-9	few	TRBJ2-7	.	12	TGTGCCAGCAGCTTGGGTCCTTCCGAGCAGTACTTC	CASSLGPSEQYF